The 21 T cell receptor beta chains below all came from one sample that was sequenced in a study of T cell responses to AZD1222 COVID-19 vaccine. The repertoire was sequenced with immunoSEQ multiplex PCR; TCRdb's copy has only in-frame clones and lacks some. The sample shows 140,000 to 150,000 clones, roughly 88% of them seen only once. The material was peripheral blood, obtained on day 0 of AZD1222 vaccination. The receptor source for this set is an adult in good health.

This rearrangement joins TRBV5-6 to TRBJ1-6; tentative D call: TRBD1 (5 bases). Germline V gene lookup returns CDR1 SGHDT and CDR2 YYEEEE. Between the trimmed V and J ends, which lost 4 bases and 7 bases, there was a span of 18 bases. This CDR3 is 16 amino acids long. CDR3 sequence reads: CASSVRLGVLNSPLHF. CDR3 nucleotides: TGTGCCAGCAGCGTCCGCTTGGGGGTCCTGAATTCACCCCTCCACTTT.

The chain has TRBV7-2 and TRBJ2-1; 12 bases are shared with TRBD2. Germline V CDR1 and CDR2: SGHTA, FQGNSA. The J segment lost 9 bases and the V segment lost 7 bases, leaving 10 bases of the junction unmatched. The CDR3 sequence is 15 residues long. CDR3 bases: TGTGCCAGCACCTATCTAGCGGGGGGGCTAAGTGAGCAGTTCTTC. It yields the protein CASTYLAGGLSEQFF.

V gene TRBV30 combines with J gene TRBJ1-6; unclear D gene. CDR3 size: 13 residues. The germline CDR1 and CDR2 sequences are GTSNPN and SVGIG (reference sequence). V was trimmed by 1 base and J by 5 bases, leaving 6 bases between them. CDR3 coding DNA: TGTGCCTGGAGTGGGGGAAATAATTCACCCCTCCACTTT. It yields the protein CAWSGGNNSPLHF.

The chain couples TRBV28 to TRBJ1-1; D is uncertain. V was clipped by 8 bases and J by 2 bases, with 15 bases between them. Germline lookup yields CDR1 MDHEN and CDR2 SYDVKM. The CDR3 extends over 14 amino acids. The CDR3 nucleotides are TGTGCCAGCCCCGTACCCAATCCAAACACTGAAGCTTTCTTT. It yields the protein CASPVPNPNTEAFF. The complete variable domain, with remaining parts taken from reference TRBV28 and TRBJ1-1, reads DVKVTQSSRYLVKRTGEKVFLECVQDMDHENMFWYRQDPGLGLRLIYFSYDVKMKEKGDIPEGYSVSREKKERFSLILESASTNQTSMYLCASPVPNPNTEAFFGQGTRLTVV.

The chain has TRBV5-1 and TRBJ1-6; no clear D. The CDR3 is made up of 15 amino acids. V was trimmed by 0 bases and J by 9 bases, leaving 13 bases between them. From germline, CDR1 is SGHRS and CDR2 YFSETQ. The DNA of the CDR3 is TGCGCCAGCAGCTTGGGAGGGCAAGTAACTTCACCCCTCCACTTT. It codes for CASSLGGQVTSPLHF.

This clone is a singleton in its sample. V and J are TRBV19 and TRBJ2-6; 7 nucleotides align to TRBD1. V lost 5 bases, J lost 0 bases, and 4 bases stayed unmatched. The CDR3 spans 16 residues. Germline CDR1 reads LNHDA; CDR2 reads SQIVND (reference sequence). In nucleotides, the CDR3 is TGTGCCAGTAGTCTACAGGGGAGCTCTGGGGCCAACGTCCTGACTTTC. Protein: CASSLQGSSGANVLTF.

The chain couples TRBV28 to TRBJ2-7, with 10 bases identical to TRBD1. Germline assignment: CDR1 MDHEN and CDR2 SYDVKM. This CDR3 comprises 14 residues. J gave up 4 bases and V 7 bases, and 7 bases lay outside the gene matches. The CDR3 region is CASNSGQGEYEQYF. CDR3 nucleotide sequence: TGTGCCAGCAATAGCGGACAGGGGGAATACGAGCAGTACTTC.

This clone was counted only a few times. The rearrangement joins TRBV5-1 to TRBJ2-7, with 10 bases fitting TRBD2. This CDR3 spans 14 amino acids. The V gene end was trimmed by 4 bases and the J gene end by 3 bases; junction bases not matched to a gene: 4. The germline V gene encodes CDR1 SGHRS and CDR2 YFSETQ. DNA for the CDR3: TGCGCCAGCAGCACAGGACTAGCGGTCTACGAGCAGTACTTC. This encodes CASSTGLAVYEQYF.

The rearrangement links TRBV29-1 to TRBJ1-2; TRBD1 matches at 7 bases. This CDR3 spans 15 amino acids. Per the germline V gene, CDR1 is SQVTM and CDR2 is ANQGSEA. The junction had 10 bases not matched to a gene; V was cut back by 6 bases and J by 0 bases. Written as DNA, the CDR3 is TGCAGCGTCTCCGGGACAGCAGGCTCTAACTATGGCTACACCTTC. The encoded protein is CSVSGTAGSNYGYTF.

The chain links TRBV7-2 to TRBJ2-3, with 9 positions matching TRBD2. Per the germline V gene, CDR1 is SGHTA and CDR2 is FQGNSA. Losses at the gene ends were 2 bases for V and 0 bases for J; bases not matched to a gene: 6. This CDR3 has 17 amino acids. Here the CDR3 reads CASSLNSGGFSTDTQYF. CDR3 nucleotides: TGTGCCAGCAGCTTAAATAGCGGGGGATTTAGCACAGATACGCAGTATTTT.

The genes are TRBV5-1 and TRBJ1-1; the match to TRBD1 covers 7 bases. After removal of 8 bases from V and 0 bases from J, the junction contained 4 bases not matched to a gene. The CDR3 totals 13 residues. Per germline, CDR1 SGHRS and CDR2 YFSETQ. CDR3 protein: CAREGAVNTEAFF. The CDR3 nucleotides read TGCGCCAGGGAGGGGGCGGTGAACACTGAAGCTTTCTTT. Full variable domain (rest looked up from reference TRBV5-1 and TRBJ1-1): KAGVTQTPRYLIKTRGQQVTLSCSPISGHRSVSWYQQTPGQGLQFLFEYFSETQRNKGNFPGRFSGRQFSNSRSEMNVSTLELGDSALYLCAREGAVNTEAFFGQGTRLTVV.

This clone was detected ten times or more. The CDR3 DNA reads as TGTGCCAGCAGCTTCCAGCCCTACACTGAAGCTTTCTTT. Its translation is CASSFQPYTEAFF. This sequence joins TRBV7-2 and TRBJ1-1; D remains ambiguous. The CDR3 runs to 13 residues. Germline V gene sequence: CDR1 SGHTA, CDR2 FQGNSA. V was clipped by 3 bases and J by 3 bases, with 8 bases between them.

The chain recombines TRBV19 with TRBJ2-7; D possibly corresponds to TRBD1 (6 bases). With 9 bases removed from V and 2 bases from J, the gap between germline ends came to 11 bases. Per the germline V gene, CDR1 is LNHDA and CDR2 is SQIVND (reference sequence). This CDR3 has 12 residues. In DNA, the CDR3 is TGTGCCAGCACGGACAGCACCTACGAGCAGTACTTC. Translated, it gives CASTDSTYEQYF.

This rearrangement joins TRBV5-1 to TRBJ2-3; 7 bases are a match to TRBD1. Germline trimming cut 4 bases from V and 2 bases from J; bases unmatched to any gene: 7. CDR3 length equals 15 residues. Germline V gene lookup returns CDR1 SGHRS and CDR2 YFSETQ. The CDR3, as DNA: TGCGCCAGCAGCCCAAAGGGGGCCTTCACAGATACGCAGTATTTT. Its translation is CASSPKGAFTDTQYF. Looking up the rest from reference TRBV5-1 and TRBJ2-3 gives the full variable domain: KAGVTQTPRYLIKTRGQQVTLSCSPISGHRSVSWYQQTPGQGLQFLFEYFSETQRNKGNFPGRFSGRQFSNSRSEMNVSTLELGDSALYLCASSPKGAFTDTQYFGPGTRLTVL.

This rearrangement joins TRBV9 to TRBJ2-7; 11 bases map to TRBD2. This CDR3 is built from 16 residues. From germline, CDR1 is SGDLS and CDR2 YYNGEE. J was trimmed by 3 bases and V by 3 bases; bases with no gene match: 8. This CDR3 is CASSGTRLAGLYEQYF. The CDR3 nucleotides are TGTGCCAGCAGCGGTACCCGACTAGCGGGGCTCTACGAGCAGTACTTC.

The chain is built from TRBV19 and TRBJ2-3; D may be TRBD1 (7 bases). Germline V gene data show CDR1 as LNHDA and CDR2 as SQIVND (reference sequence). Deletions cut 10 bases from V and 1 base from J, with 18 bases between. The CDR3 runs 15 residues. The CDR3 DNA follows: TGTGCCACCACAGGGGAGGCCCTAGGCACAGATACGCAGTATTTT. Its protein product is CATTGEALGTDTQYF.

The CDR3 nucleotides read TGTGCCAGCAGCAAATCGGCGGCTCTTCCCTCCCGGGCCTATAATTCACCCCTCCACTTT. Translation: CASSKSAALPSRAYNSPLHF. The chain links TRBV21-1 to TRBJ1-6. TRBV21-1 constitutes a pseudogene. The CDR3 is made up of 20 amino acids.

The V and J genes are TRBV11-2 and TRBJ2-6; no firm D call. CDR3 length equals 15 residues. Trimming stripped 5 bases from V and 1 base from J, with 9 bases between. The germline V gene encodes CDR1 SGHAT and CDR2 FQNNGV. The DNA for the CDR3 is TGTGCCAGCAGCCTATGGGTTTCTGGGGCCAACGTCCTGACTTTC. This codes for CASSLWVSGANVLTF.

The rearrangement links TRBV5-1 to TRBJ1-2, with D unresolved. CDR1 and CDR2 from the germline V gene are SGHRS and YFSETQ. The V end lost 0 bases, the J end lost 8 bases, and 8 bases lay between the germline ends. This CDR3 spans 12 amino acids. The CDR3 DNA reads as TGCGCCAGCAGCTTGGATGGGAAAGGCTACACCTTC. Translated: CASSLDGKGYTF. The full variable domain, completed using reference TRBV5-1 and TRBJ1-2, is KAGVTQTPRYLIKTRGQQVTLSCSPISGHRSVSWYQQTPGQGLQFLFEYFSETQRNKGNFPGRFSGRQFSNSRSEMNVSTLELGDSALYLCASSLDGKGYTFGSGTRLTVV.

This clone was picked up one time. Here the CDR3 reads CASSLVVEKLFF. In nucleotides, the CDR3 is TGTGCCAGCAGCTTAGTGGTTGAAAAACTGTTTTTT. The chain links TRBV7-9 to TRBJ1-4; D is unclear. CDR1 and CDR2 (germline): SEHNR, FQNEAQ (reference sequence). Trimming cost V 1 base and J 7 bases, with 4 bases left between them. The CDR3 is made up of 12 amino acids. Together with reference TRBV7-9 and TRBJ1-4, the CDR3 gives the full variable domain: DTGVSQNPRHKITKRGQNVTFRCDPISEHNRLYWYRQTLGQGPEFLTYFQNEAQLEKSRLLSDRFSAERPKGSFSTLEIQRTEQGDSAMYLCASSLVVEKLFFGSGTQLSVL.

The chain joins TRBV7-2 to TRBJ1-6; no reliable D call. The germline V gene has CDR1 SGHTA and CDR2 FQGNSA. The CDR3 runs to 13 residues. Trimming removed 6 bases at V and 2 bases at J, with 5 bases between. The DNA of the CDR3 is TGTGCCAGCAGTAGTCCCTATAATTCACCCCTCCACTTT. It specifies CASSSPYNSPLHF.